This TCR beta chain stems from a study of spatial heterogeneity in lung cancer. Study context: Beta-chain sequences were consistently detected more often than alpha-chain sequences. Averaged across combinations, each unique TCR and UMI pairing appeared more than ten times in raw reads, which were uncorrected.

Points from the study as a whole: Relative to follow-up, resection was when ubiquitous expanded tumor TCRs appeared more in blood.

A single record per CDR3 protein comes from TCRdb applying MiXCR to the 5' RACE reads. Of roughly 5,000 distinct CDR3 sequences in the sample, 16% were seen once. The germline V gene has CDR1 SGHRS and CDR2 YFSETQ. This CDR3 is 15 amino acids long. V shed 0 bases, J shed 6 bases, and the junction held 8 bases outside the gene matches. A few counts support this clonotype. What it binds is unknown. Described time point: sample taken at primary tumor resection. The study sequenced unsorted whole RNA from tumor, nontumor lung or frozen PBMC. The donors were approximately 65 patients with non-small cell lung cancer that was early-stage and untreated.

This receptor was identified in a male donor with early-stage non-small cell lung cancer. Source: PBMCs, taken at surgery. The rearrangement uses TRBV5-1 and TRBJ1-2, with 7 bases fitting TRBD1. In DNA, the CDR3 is TGCGCCAGCAGCTTGGCCCGGACAGGACAGGATGGCTACACCTTC. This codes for CASSLARTGQDGYTF.